Below, 30 T cell receptor beta chains from the same sample are listed, as sequenced in a study of cytomegalovirus exposure and HLA in healthy donors. PCR involved 60 Vbeta and 13 Jbeta primers. TCRdb's table, derived via immunoSEQ multiplex PCR, lists solely in-frame clones and lacks some. Counted here are around 110,000 clones, 81% occurring once; the ten biggest clones make up about 3.9%. Sequencing was done on a sample of PBMCs. These receptors were collected from a woman aged 25 to 45 in good health and CMV-seronegative.

The chain links TRBV6-5 to TRBJ1-2, with no clear D. Deletions cut 6 bases from V and 6 bases from J, with 14 bases between. From germline, CDR1 is MNHEY and CDR2 SVGAGI. The CDR3 covers 13 residues. CDR3 region: CASSRSASDGYTF. DNA for the CDR3: TGTGCCAGCAGCCGCAGCGCGAGCGATGGCTACACCTTC.

This chain connects TRBV27 to TRBJ1-4; 7 nucleotides align to TRBD1. Trimming took 3 bases from V and 3 from J; bases not matched to a gene: 1. The germline CDR1 and CDR2 sequences are MNHEY and SMNVEV (reference sequence). The CDR3 extends over 14 amino acids. CDR3 nucleotide sequence: TGTGCCAGCAGTTTTGGACAGGCTAATGAAAAACTGTTTTTT. This codes for CASSFGQANEKLFF.

The V and J genes are TRBV6-5 and TRBJ1-2, with 10 bases that match TRBD1. J was trimmed by 8 bases and V by 7 bases; bases with no gene match: 4. The CDR3 extends over 12 amino acids. Germline assignment: CDR1 MNHEY and CDR2 SVGAGI. The CDR3 nucleotides are TGTGCCAGCAATAGGACAGGGGGGGGCTACACCTTC. It is translated as CASNRTGGGYTF.

The gene calls are TRBV23-1 and TRBJ1-1; D is unclear. TRBV23-1 is an ORF for which the function is uncertain. The CDR3 loop spans 17 amino acids. V lost 0 bases and J 1 base, leaving 15 bases between the germline ends. CDR3 sequence (DNA): TGCGCCAGCAGTCAATCCCTATCGACAAGGCCGAACACTGAAGCTTTCTTT. It codes for CASSQSLSTRPNTEAFF.

This clone was seen a handful of times. The genes are TRBV28 and TRBJ1-2, with 10 nucleotides matching TRBD1. The CDR3 runs to 15 residues. Germline V gene data show CDR1 as MDHEN and CDR2 as SYDVKM. The junction had 9 bases not matched to a gene; V was cut back by 3 bases and J by 8 bases. The CDR3 sequence is CASSFRDRGAEGYTF. CDR3 nucleotide sequence: TGTGCCAGCAGTTTCCGGGACAGGGGCGCGGAGGGCTACACCTTC.

V and J are TRBV19 and TRBJ1-4, with a weak D call TRBD1 (5 bases). V lost 7 bases and J 8 bases, leaving 14 bases between the germline ends. Germline lookup yields CDR1 LNHDA and CDR2 SQIVND (reference sequence). This CDR3 comprises 13 residues. CDR3 DNA sequence: TGTGCCAGTATGGGGGGAAAAGGAGAAAAACTGTTTTTT. Amino acid sequence: CASMGGKGEKLFF.

The rearrangement joins TRBV28 to TRBJ1-2; weak D call: TRBD1 (5 bases). V was trimmed by 3 bases and J by 5 bases, leaving 7 bases between them. Germline V gene sequence: CDR1 MDHEN, CDR2 SYDVKM. This CDR3 has 12 amino acids. CDR3 amino acids: CASSLAGYGYTF. CDR3 bases: TGTGCCAGCAGTTTGGCAGGGTATGGCTACACCTTC.

This chain joins TRBV28 and TRBJ2-7; 10 positions agree with TRBD1. Germline lookup yields CDR1 MDHEN and CDR2 SYDVKM. The CDR3 sequence is 14 residues long. V was clipped by 5 bases and J by 6 bases; unmatched bases: 7. The CDR3 loop reads CASSDPGQGIEQYF. The CDR3 DNA is TGTGCCAGCAGTGATCCGGGACAGGGGATCGAGCAGTACTTC. Supplemented by reference TRBV28 and TRBJ2-7, the full variable domain reads DVKVTQSSRYLVKRTGEKVFLECVQDMDHENMFWYRQDPGLGLRLIYFSYDVKMKEKGDIPEGYSVSREKKERFSLILESASTNQTSMYLCASSDPGQGIEQYFGPGTRLTVT.

The gene calls are TRBV5-1 and TRBJ2-5, with 10 bases that match TRBD1. The junction had 5 bases not matched to a gene; V was cut back by 3 bases and J by 6 bases. The CDR3 spans 14 residues. Germline CDR1 and CDR2: SGHRS and YFSETQ. The CDR3 loop is CASSSSGQGKTQYF. The CDR3 nucleotides are TGCGCCAGCAGCTCTTCGGGACAGGGGAAGACCCAGTACTTC.

The sample holds a few counts of this clone. The V gene is TRBV19, the J gene TRBJ2-3; 10 nucleotides align to TRBD1. This CDR3 spans 16 amino acids. CDR1 LNHDA and CDR2 SQIVND come from the germline V gene (reference sequence). The junction had 5 bases not matched to a gene; V was cut back by 3 bases and J by 2 bases. DNA of the CDR3: TGTGCCAGTAGTATCGCCGGGACAGGGGCCACAGATACGCAGTATTTT. Its protein is CASSIAGTGATDTQYF.

The V gene is TRBV6-1, the J gene TRBJ1-2; no clear D. The V and J ends lost 7 bases and 4 bases respectively, with 7 bases between them. This CDR3 has 11 amino acids. Per the germline V gene, CDR1 is MNHNS and CDR2 is SASEGT. Here the CDR3 reads CASIQIYGYTF. In DNA form, the CDR3 reads TGTGCCAGCATACAGATCTATGGCTACACCTTC.

The rearrangement links TRBV25-1 to TRBJ2-5; 7 bases are shared with TRBD1. This CDR3 spans 13 amino acids. Trimming took 7 bases from V and 3 from J; bases not matched to a gene: 5. The germline V gene encodes CDR1 MGHDK and CDR2 SYGVNS. The DNA of the CDR3 is TGTGCCAGCACCAAGGGGGCCAAAGAGACCCAGTACTTC. Its translation: CASTKGAKETQYF.

A word on this clone: One junction end disagrees with the germline gene, perhaps due to a read error. The chain has TRBV6-1 and TRBJ2-3; the match to TRBD1 covers 12 bases. The V gene's germline CDR1 is MNHNS and CDR2 SASEGT. The CDR3 loop spans 15 amino acids. The CDR3 region is CASSVGTGGTDAQYF. The CDR3 nucleotides read TGTGCCAGCAGTGTAGGGACAGGGGGCACAGATGCGCAGTATTTT.

As regards this clone: This same CDR3 is encoded by further DNA sequences in the sample. V is TRBV9 and J is TRBJ1-1; 7 bases match TRBD1. Germline V gives CDR1 SGDLS, CDR2 YYNGEE. The junction had 0 bases not matched to a gene; V was cut back by 0 bases and J by 1 base. CDR3 size: 14 residues. The CDR3 loop is CASSVGQGNTEAFF. The CDR3 DNA is TGTGCCAGCAGCGTAGGACAGGGGAACACTGAAGCTTTCTTT.

The chain uses TRBV30 and TRBJ2-3; 10 bases map to TRBD1. The trim removed 3 bases at V and 6 bases at J, leaving 6 bases unmatched. Germline values: CDR1 GTSNPN, CDR2 SVGIG (reference sequence). The CDR3 length is 14 residues. The DNA of the CDR3 is TGTGCCTGGAGGGCTGGGACAGGGGTGGATACGCAGTATTTT. Its protein product is CAWRAGTGVDTQYF.

The V and J genes are TRBV11-3 and TRBJ2-1, with a tentative D call TRBD1 (5 bases). CDR3 length equals 13 residues. V was pared by 5 bases and J by 9 bases, with 14 bases between. Per germline, CDR1 SGHNT and CDR2 YENEEA. CDR3 nucleotide sequence: TGTGCCAGCAGCAAAAGGACACGTAGTGAGCAGTTCTTC. It translates to CASSKRTRSEQFF. Drawing the rest from reference TRBV11-3 and TRBJ2-1, the complete variable domain is EAGVVQSPRYKIIEKKQPVAFWCNPISGHNTLYWYLQNLGQGPELLIRYENEEAVDDSQLPKDRFSAERLKGVDSTLKIQPAELGDSAVYLCASSKRTRSEQFFGPGTRLTVL.

This clone showed up just a few times. This CDR3 reads CAISLTGDSNQPQHF. Written as DNA, the CDR3 is TGTGCCATCAGTTTGACAGGGGATAGCAATCAGCCCCAGCATTTT. The V gene is TRBV10-3, the J gene TRBJ1-5, with 8 bases aligning to TRBD1. This CDR3 contains 15 residues. Germline assignment: CDR1 ENHRY and CDR2 SYGVKD. V lost 5 bases, J lost 0 bases, and 3 bases stayed unmatched.

In nucleotides, the CDR3 is TGTGCCAGCAGTGGCGGGGGCCCGGGCGGCGTCAACGAGCAGTACTTC. Protein sequence: CASSGGGPGGVNEQYF. This chain connects TRBV2 to TRBJ2-7, with D possibly matching TRBD2 (7 bases). The V end was cut by 4 bases, the J end by 5 bases, with 21 bases between. CDR1 is SNHLY and CDR2 is FYNNEI in the germline V gene. CDR3 size: 16 residues.

The rearrangement links TRBV7-9 to TRBJ1-1; D might be TRBD1 (5 bases). This CDR3 comprises 11 residues. Germline CDR1 SEHNR, CDR2 FQNEAQ (reference sequence). Trimming removed 5 bases from V and 7 bases from J, with 8 bases in between. This CDR3 is CASSPQVEAFF. The CDR3 DNA follows: TGTGCCAGCAGCCCACAGGTTGAAGCTTTCTTT.

The chain recombines TRBV30 with TRBJ1-4, with D perhaps matching TRBD1 (6 bases). The germline CDR1 and CDR2 sequences are GTSNPN and SVGIG (reference sequence). The germline V and J ends were trimmed by 5 bases and 10 bases, with 17 bases remaining between them. The CDR3 length is 13 residues. The CDR3 reads CAWGKTGGRKLFF. CDR3 DNA: TGTGCCTGGGGGAAGACGGGGGGGCGAAAACTGTTTTTT.

The chain is built from TRBV28 and TRBJ2-6; D call uncertain. Trimming removed 6 bases at V and 0 bases at J, with 6 bases between. The CDR3 totals 14 residues. Germline V gives CDR1 MDHEN, CDR2 SYDVKM. The DNA of the CDR3 is TGTGCCAGCAGGCCCTACTCTGGGGCCAACGTCCTGACTTTC. It yields the protein CASRPYSGANVLTF.

This chain links TRBV14 with TRBJ2-5; 8 bases agree with TRBD2. The J call may be in error: the DNA end matches TRBJ2-7 better. The CDR3 sequence is 17 residues long. CDR1 SGHDN and CDR2 FVKESK come from the germline V gene. CDR3 in DNA: TGTGCCAGCAGCCAAGAAGTCCTAGCGGGCTCGATTTACGAGCAGTACTTC. Protein sequence: CASSQEVLAGSIYEQYF.

The chain carries TRBV5-1 and TRBJ2-2; 8 bases line up with TRBD2. Germline CDR1 is SGHRS and CDR2 is YFSETQ. Trimming removed 0 bases from V and 3 bases from J; junction bases left unmatched: 7. The CDR3 has 17 residues. The CDR3 loop reads CASSLGGTSRDTGELFF. The CDR3 DNA reads as TGCGCCAGCAGCTTGGGCGGGACTAGTCGGGACACCGGGGAGCTGTTTTTT.

The V and J genes are TRBV11-2 and TRBJ1-2; 8 bases are a match to TRBD1. Trimming took 5 bases from V and 3 from J; bases not matched to a gene: 5. The CDR3 is made up of 14 amino acids. From germline, CDR1 is SGHAT and CDR2 FQNNGV. The CDR3: CASSKDREDYGYTF. CDR3 in DNA: TGTGCCAGCAGCAAGGACAGGGAAGACTATGGCTACACCTTC.

This chain links TRBV4-2 with TRBJ2-1; D is possibly TRBD2 (5 bases). Looked up from germline, CDR1 is LGHNA and CDR2 is YNFKEQ. V was cut by 4 bases and J by 5 bases, with 18 bases left in between. The CDR3 is 16 amino acids. CDR3 coding DNA: TGTGCCAGCAGCCCCAGACGGGAATCAAGGGACAATGAGCAGTTCTTC. This translates into CASSPRRESRDNEQFF.

The chain has TRBV7-9 and TRBJ1-5, with D perhaps matching TRBD1 (5 bases). The length of the CDR3 is 14 residues. The V end lost 4 bases, the J end lost 9 bases, and 16 bases lay between the germline ends. Germline V gene sequence: CDR1 SEHNR, CDR2 FQNEAQ (reference sequence). The CDR3 DNA follows: TGTGCCAGCAGCTCCGGGGGTGGGCCAGGGCCCCAGCATTTT. Protein sequence: CASSSGGGPGPQHF.

The gene calls are TRBV5-4 and TRBJ2-3; 8 nucleotides line up with TRBD2. CDR1 and CDR2 (germline): SGHNT, YYREEE (reference sequence). This CDR3 is 14 amino acids long. The J segment lost 4 bases and the V segment lost 3 bases, leaving 4 bases of the junction unmatched. The CDR3: CASSSAGGADTQYF. CDR3 bases: TGTGCCAGCAGCTCTGCGGGAGGTGCAGATACGCAGTATTTT.

A single count supports this clone. V gene TRBV7-3 combines with J gene TRBJ1-1; D is possibly TRBD1 (6 bases). The germline V gene has CDR1 SGHTA and CDR2 FQGTGA. The germline V and J ends were trimmed by 4 bases and 1 base, with 10 bases remaining between them. This CDR3 is built from 14 residues. The CDR3 here is CASSSQGRNTEAFF. CDR3 nucleotides: TGTGCCAGCAGCTCACAGGGTCGGAACACTGAAGCTTTCTTT.

The chain is built from TRBV9 and TRBJ2-5; 7 bases agree with TRBD2. Unmatched junction bases numbered 8, after V lost 1 base and J lost 2 bases. The CDR3 extends over 16 amino acids. Germline lookup yields CDR1 SGDLS and CDR2 YYNGEE. CDR3 sequence reads: CASSVLGLAVQETQYF. CDR3 nucleotides: TGTGCCAGCAGCGTATTAGGGCTAGCGGTTCAAGAGACCCAGTACTTC.

The CDR3 DNA sequence: TGTGCCACGAAGACAGTCTCGGACACTGAAGCTTTCTTT. It yields the protein CATKTVSDTEAFF. The chain joins TRBV10-3 to TRBJ1-1, with a possible D match to TRBD1 (5 bases). From germline, CDR1 is ENHRY and CDR2 SYGVKD. CDR3 length equals 13 residues. Trimming removed 10 bases at V and 3 bases at J, with 15 bases between.